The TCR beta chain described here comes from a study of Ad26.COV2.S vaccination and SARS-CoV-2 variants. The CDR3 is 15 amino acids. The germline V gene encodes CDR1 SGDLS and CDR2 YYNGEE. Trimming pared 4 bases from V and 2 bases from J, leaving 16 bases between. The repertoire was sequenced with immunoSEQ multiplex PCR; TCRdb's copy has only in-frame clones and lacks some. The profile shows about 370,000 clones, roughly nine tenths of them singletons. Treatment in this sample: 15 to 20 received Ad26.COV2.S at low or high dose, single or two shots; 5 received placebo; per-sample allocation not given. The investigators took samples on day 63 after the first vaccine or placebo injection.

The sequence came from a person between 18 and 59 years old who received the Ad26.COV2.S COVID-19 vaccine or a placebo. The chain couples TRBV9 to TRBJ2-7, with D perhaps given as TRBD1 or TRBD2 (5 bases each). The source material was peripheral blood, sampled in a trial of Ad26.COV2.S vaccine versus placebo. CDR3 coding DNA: TGTGCCAGCAGCATTAGCCCGGGGCCCACCTACGAGCAGTACTTC. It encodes CASSISPGPTYEQYF. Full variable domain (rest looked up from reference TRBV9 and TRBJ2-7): DSGVTQTPKHLITATGQRVTLRCSPRSGDLSVYWYQQSLDQGLQFLIQYYNGEERAKGNILERFSAQQFPDLHSELNLSSLELGDSALYFCASSISPGPTYEQYFGPGTRLTVT.